Listed here are 20 T cell receptor beta chains from one sample, sequenced in a study of T cell responses to AZD1222 COVID-19 vaccine. This table comes from immunoSEQ multiplex PCR, and its TCRdb copy is limited to in-frame clones, with some not included. Found here are roughly 85,000 clones, 90% of them singletons; the top ten hold about 3.1%. Material: peripheral blood, obtained 28 days after the second AZD1222 dose. All receptors come from an adult who received the AZD1222 COVID-19 vaccine.

V gene TRBV24-1 combines with J gene TRBJ2-1; D unresolved. Looked up from germline, CDR1 is KGHDR and CDR2 is SFDVKD. Trimming pared 3 bases from V and 9 bases from J, leaving 11 bases between. The CDR3 has 13 amino acids. CDR3 DNA: TGTGCCACCAGTGATCTTCCAGACGGTGAGCAGTTCTTC. Residues: CATSDLPDGEQFF.

This clone came up a few times. The chain couples TRBV2 to TRBJ2-3; 16 bases match TRBD2. Germline CDR1 is SNHLY and CDR2 is FYNNEI. The CDR3 is made up of 18 amino acids. V lost 3 bases, J lost 0 bases, and 3 bases stayed unmatched. CDR3 region: CASSEGLAGGTSTDTQYF. The CDR3 nucleotides read TGTGCCAGCAGTGAGGGACTAGCGGGGGGGACTAGCACAGATACGCAGTATTTT.

This clone was detected once. This chain joins TRBV7-8 and TRBJ1-5; 7 bases are a match to TRBD1. Germline trimming cut 5 bases from V and 7 bases from J; bases unmatched to any gene: 11. Germline CDR1 SGHVS, CDR2 FQNEAQ. This CDR3 is built from 15 residues. In DNA, the CDR3 is TGTGCCAGCAGCCCCAAACAGGGGCAGGGGCAGCCCCAGCATTTT. This translates into CASSPKQGQGQPQHF.

This clone appeared a single time. This chain joins TRBV25-1 and TRBJ2-1; tentatively, D is TRBD2 (5 bases). Trimming removed 4 bases at V and 10 bases at J, with 17 bases between. In germline, CDR1 is MGHDK, CDR2 SYGVNS. The CDR3 totals 14 residues. The CDR3 DNA reads TGTGCCAGCAGTGTGAGGACTGGTTGGATAGAGCAGTTCTTC. Its protein is CASSVRTGWIEQFF.

The CDR3 loop reads CASSLNQVNEQFF. CDR3 bases: TGTGCCAGCAGCTTAAATCAAGTGAATGAGCAGTTCTTC. The chain links TRBV7-2 to TRBJ2-1; D call uncertain. The CDR3 totals 13 residues. Trimming took off 2 bases at V and 7 bases at J, with 9 bases between the two ends. Germline loops: CDR1 SGHTA, CDR2 FQGNSA.

The chain has TRBV28 and TRBJ2-5; 7 bases are shared with TRBD1. The germline gives CDR1 MDHEN, CDR2 SYDVKM. The V segment lost 9 bases and the J segment 1 base; nucleotides outside the gene matches: 2. The length of the CDR3 is 12 residues. The CDR3 loop reads CASGTAQETQYF. The CDR3 bases are TGTGCCAGTGGGACAGCCCAAGAGACCCAGTACTTC. The full variable domain, with the rest looked up from reference TRBV28 and TRBJ2-5, is DVKVTQSSRYLVKRTGEKVFLECVQDMDHENMFWYRQDPGLGLRLIYFSYDVKMKEKGDIPEGYSVSREKKERFSLILESASTNQTSMYLCASGTAQETQYFGPGTRLLVL.

J is TRBJ1-2 and V is TRBV6-1; D is unresolved. The CDR3 consists of 13 residues. Per germline, CDR1 MNHNS and CDR2 SASEGT. V was shortened by 0 bases and J by 8 bases, with 10 bases between the two germline ends. CDR3: CASSEAPSPGYTF. In nucleotides, the CDR3 is TGTGCCAGCAGTGAAGCCCCGTCCCCGGGCTACACCTTC.

The V call is TRBV6-5, the J call TRBJ1-2; weak D call: TRBD1 (5 bases). The CDR3 consists of 14 residues. Per germline, CDR1 MNHEY and CDR2 SVGAGI. V gave up 6 bases and J gave up 7 bases, with 18 bases separating them. The CDR3 loop reads CASSDGGGDAGYTF. The CDR3 nucleotides are TGTGCCAGCAGCGACGGTGGAGGGGATGCTGGCTACACCTTC.

V gene TRBV5-4 combines with J gene TRBJ1-2, with 7 bases identical to TRBD1. Trimming at V came to 0 bases and at J to 0 bases, leaving 5 bases not matched to a gene. Germline-derived CDR1 and CDR2 are SGHNT and YYREEE (reference sequence). The CDR3 extends over 16 amino acids. CDR3 nucleotide sequence: TGTGCCAGCAGCTTGGCCCTACAGGGGACTAACTATGGCTACACCTTC. Translation gives CASSLALQGTNYGYTF.

The chain carries TRBV4-3 and TRBJ2-7; 11 nucleotides line up with TRBD2. The germline V gene has CDR1 LGHNA and CDR2 YSLEER. The length of the CDR3 is 15 residues. The V and J ends lost 3 bases and 2 bases, in that order; junction bases with no gene match: 3. This CDR3 is CASSHLLAGAYEQYF. As DNA, the CDR3 is TGCGCCAGCAGCCATTTACTAGCGGGAGCCTACGAGCAGTACTTC.

The chain recombines TRBV11-3 with TRBJ2-1, with 10 bases aligning to TRBD2. This CDR3 is built from 15 residues. The germline gives CDR1 SGHNT, CDR2 YENEEA. V shed 5 bases and J 5 bases; nucleotides not matched to a gene: 6. Here the CDR3 DNA reads TGTGCCAGCAGCGACCGAACTAGCGGGAACAATGAGCAGTTCTTC. Translated, it gives CASSDRTSGNNEQFF.

The V call is TRBV9, the J call TRBJ2-3; TRBD2 agrees at 8 bases. V shed 4 bases, J shed 0 bases, and the junction held 7 bases outside the gene matches. The CDR3 runs to 16 residues. In germline, CDR1 is SGDLS, CDR2 YYNGEE. This CDR3 reads CASSPSAGESTDTQYF. CDR3 DNA: TGTGCCAGCAGCCCCTCAGCGGGGGAGAGCACAGATACGCAGTATTTT.

This chain joins TRBV6-6 and TRBJ1-1; weak D call: TRBD1 (5 bases). V was cut by 6 bases and J by 1 base, with 9 bases left in between. Germline V gene data show CDR1 as MNHNY and CDR2 as SVGAGI (reference sequence). The CDR3 sequence is 13 residues long. CDR3 sequence reads: CASRGRENTEAFF. CDR3 in DNA: TGTGCCAGCAGGGGACGGGAGAACACTGAAGCTTTCTTT.

The J gene is TRBJ1-2, the V gene TRBV30; 7 bases line up with TRBD1. The CDR3 length is 14 residues. Germline lookup yields CDR1 GTSNPN and CDR2 SVGIG (reference sequence). V shed 2 bases and J 7 bases; nucleotides not matched to a gene: 10. The CDR3 coding sequence is TGTGCCTGGAGTTTACCAACAGGGGTATCTGGCTACACCTTC. Translation: CAWSLPTGVSGYTF.

The chain recombines TRBV24-1 with TRBJ2-7; the match to TRBD1 covers 8 bases. The germline CDR1 and CDR2 sequences are KGHDR and SFDVKD. The J segment lost 5 bases and the V segment lost 5 bases, leaving 7 bases of the junction unmatched. The CDR3 extends over 14 amino acids. The CDR3 loop is CATSARGRSDEQYF. CDR3 nucleotide sequence: TGTGCCACCAGTGCCAGGGGGCGATCGGACGAGCAGTACTTC.

The V and J genes are TRBV6-6 and TRBJ1-3; D unclear. V dropped 2 bases and J dropped 0 bases, with 11 bases sitting between them. Per the germline V gene, CDR1 is MNHNY and CDR2 is SVGAGI (reference sequence). There are 16 residues in the CDR3. DNA for the CDR3: TGTGCCAGCAGTTACCATCCAGCTTTCTCTGGAAACACCATATATTTT. This translates into CASSYHPAFSGNTIYF.

This sequence joins TRBV27 and TRBJ2-2, with TRBD2 identical over 9 bases. In germline, CDR1 is MNHEY, CDR2 SMNVEV (reference sequence). The J segment lost 4 bases and the V segment lost 3 bases, leaving 9 bases of the junction unmatched. CDR3 length: 17 residues. CDR3 sequence: CASSLLREGRGTGELFF. The DNA for the CDR3 is TGTGCCAGCAGTTTGTTGCGGGAGGGCCGCGGCACCGGGGAGCTGTTTTTT.

This clone was observed a few times. The chain couples TRBV10-3 to TRBJ1-2; D uncertain. Trimming pared 4 bases from V and 4 bases from J, leaving 13 bases between. This CDR3 is 14 amino acids long. Per germline, CDR1 ENHRY and CDR2 SYGVKD. CDR3 nucleotides: TGTGCCATCAGTGTCCGAGACTCAGCCTATGGCTACACCTTC. Amino acid sequence: CAISVRDSAYGYTF.

This clone has only one observation. The J gene is TRBJ1-1, the V gene TRBV7-3; perhaps TRBD1 as D (6 bases). The V gene's germline CDR1 is SGHTA and CDR2 FQGTGA. The length of the CDR3 is 13 residues. V shed 7 bases and J shed 6 bases, with 15 bases lying between them. The CDR3, as DNA: TGTGCCAGCAAATTGTCAGGGGTCCCTGAAGCTTTCTTT. It specifies CASKLSGVPEAFF.

The chain uses TRBV10-3 and TRBJ1-2; TRBD1 aligns across 10 bases. The V and J ends lost 2 bases and 2 bases, in that order; junction bases with no gene match: 5. This CDR3 comprises 16 residues. Germline CDR1 ENHRY, CDR2 SYGVKD. The CDR3, as DNA: TGTGCCATCAGTGAGCCTCGGACAGGGGGGAACTATGGCTACACCTTC. Translation gives CAISEPRTGGNYGYTF.